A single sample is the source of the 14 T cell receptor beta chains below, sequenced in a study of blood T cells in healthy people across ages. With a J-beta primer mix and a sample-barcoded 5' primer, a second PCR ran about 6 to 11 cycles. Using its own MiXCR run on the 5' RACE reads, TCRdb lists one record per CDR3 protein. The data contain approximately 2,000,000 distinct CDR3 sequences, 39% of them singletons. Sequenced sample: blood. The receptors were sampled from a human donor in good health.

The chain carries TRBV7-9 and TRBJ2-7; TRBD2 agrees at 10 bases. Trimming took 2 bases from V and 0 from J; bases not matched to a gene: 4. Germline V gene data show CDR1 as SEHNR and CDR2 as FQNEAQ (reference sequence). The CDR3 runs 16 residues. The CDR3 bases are TGTGCCAGCAGCTTATCTAGCGGGGGCCTCTCCTACGAGCAGTACTTC. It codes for CASSLSSGGLSYEQYF.

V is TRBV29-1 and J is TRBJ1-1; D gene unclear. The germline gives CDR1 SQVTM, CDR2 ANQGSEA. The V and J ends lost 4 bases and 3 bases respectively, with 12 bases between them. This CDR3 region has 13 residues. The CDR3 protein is CSVGHGGDTEAFF. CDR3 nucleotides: TGCAGCGTTGGACACGGCGGAGACACTGAAGCTTTCTTT. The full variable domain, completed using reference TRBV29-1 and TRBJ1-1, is SAVISQKPSRDICQRGTSLTIQCQVDSQVTMMFWYRQQPGQSLTLIATANQGSEATYESGFVIDKFPISRPNLTFSTLTVSNMSPEDSSIYLCSVGHGGDTEAFFGQGTRLTVV.

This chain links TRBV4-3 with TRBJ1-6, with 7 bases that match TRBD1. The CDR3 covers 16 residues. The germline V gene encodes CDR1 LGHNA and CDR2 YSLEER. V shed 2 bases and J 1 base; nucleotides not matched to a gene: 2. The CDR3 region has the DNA TGCGCCAGCAGCCAATACAGGGGATCCTATAATTCACCCCTCCACTTT. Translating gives CASSQYRGSYNSPLHF.

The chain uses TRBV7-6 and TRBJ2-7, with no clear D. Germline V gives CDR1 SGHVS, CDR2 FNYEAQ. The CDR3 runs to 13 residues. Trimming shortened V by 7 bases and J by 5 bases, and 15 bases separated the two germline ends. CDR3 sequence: CASTPSRQNEQYF. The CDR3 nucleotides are TGTGCCAGCACTCCCAGCCGGCAGAACGAGCAGTACTTC.

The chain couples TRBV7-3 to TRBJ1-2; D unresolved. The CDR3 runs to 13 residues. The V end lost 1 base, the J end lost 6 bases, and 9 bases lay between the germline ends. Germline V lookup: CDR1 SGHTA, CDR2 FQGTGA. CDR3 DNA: TGTGCCAGCAGCTTAAGAGGGATTCATGGCTACACCTTC. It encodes CASSLRGIHGYTF.

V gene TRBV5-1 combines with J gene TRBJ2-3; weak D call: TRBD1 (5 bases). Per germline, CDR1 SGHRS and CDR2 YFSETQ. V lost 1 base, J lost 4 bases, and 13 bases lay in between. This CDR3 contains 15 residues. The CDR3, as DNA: TGCGCCAGCAGCTTGTTCATGCAGGGATCAGATACGCAGTATTTT. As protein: CASSLFMQGSDTQYF.

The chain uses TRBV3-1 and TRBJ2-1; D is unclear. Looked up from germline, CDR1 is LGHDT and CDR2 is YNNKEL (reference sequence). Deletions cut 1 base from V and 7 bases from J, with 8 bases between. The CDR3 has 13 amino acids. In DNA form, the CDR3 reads TGTGCCAGCAGCCAAGTTCTGGCGAATGAGCAGTTCTTC. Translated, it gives CASSQVLANEQFF.

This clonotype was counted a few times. CDR3: CASSSPRQDRSGGGYTF. In DNA, the CDR3 is TGTGCCAGCAGCTCGCCGCGCCAAGACAGGTCCGGTGGTGGCTACACCTTC. The chain recombines TRBV7-2 with TRBJ1-2; maybe TRBD1 (6 bases). CDR1 SGHTA and CDR2 FQGNSA come from the germline V gene. This CDR3 comprises 17 residues. The V gene lost 4 bases and the J gene lost 7 bases, with 25 bases spanning the gap.

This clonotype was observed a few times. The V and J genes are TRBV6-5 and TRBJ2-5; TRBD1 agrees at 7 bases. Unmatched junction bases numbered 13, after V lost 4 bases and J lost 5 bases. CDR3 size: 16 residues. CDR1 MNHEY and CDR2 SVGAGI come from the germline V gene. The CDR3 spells CASSFDRVGFRETQYF. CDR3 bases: TGTGCCAGCAGTTTCGACAGGGTGGGATTTCGGGAGACCCAGTACTTC.

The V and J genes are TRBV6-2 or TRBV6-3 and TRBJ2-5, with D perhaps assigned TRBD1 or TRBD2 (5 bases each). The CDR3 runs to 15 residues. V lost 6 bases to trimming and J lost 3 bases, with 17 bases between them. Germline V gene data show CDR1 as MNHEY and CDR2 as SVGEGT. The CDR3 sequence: CASSIRDAVKETQYF. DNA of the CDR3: TGTGCCAGCAGCATCCGGGACGCCGTAAAAGAGACCCAGTACTTC.

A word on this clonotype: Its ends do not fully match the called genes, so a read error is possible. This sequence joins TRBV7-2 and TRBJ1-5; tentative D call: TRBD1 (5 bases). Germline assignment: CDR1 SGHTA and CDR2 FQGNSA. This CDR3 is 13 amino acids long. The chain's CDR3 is CASSSTGNRPQHF. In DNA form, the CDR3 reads TGTGCCAGCAGCTCAACAGGCAATCGGCCCCAGCATTTT.

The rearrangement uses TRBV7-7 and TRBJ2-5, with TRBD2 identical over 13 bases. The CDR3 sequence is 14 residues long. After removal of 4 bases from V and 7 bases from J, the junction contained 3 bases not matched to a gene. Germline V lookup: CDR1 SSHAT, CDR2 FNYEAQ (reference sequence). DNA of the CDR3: TGTGCCAGCAGCTCCCGGACTAGCGGGGGGACCCAGTACTTC. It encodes CASSSRTSGGTQYF. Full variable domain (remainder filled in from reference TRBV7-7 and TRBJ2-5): GAGVSQSPRYKVTKRGQDVTLRCDPISSHATLYWYQQALGQGPEFLTYFNYEAQPDKSGLPSDRFSAERPEGSISTLTIQRTEQRDSAMYRCASSSRTSGGTQYFGPGTRLLVL.

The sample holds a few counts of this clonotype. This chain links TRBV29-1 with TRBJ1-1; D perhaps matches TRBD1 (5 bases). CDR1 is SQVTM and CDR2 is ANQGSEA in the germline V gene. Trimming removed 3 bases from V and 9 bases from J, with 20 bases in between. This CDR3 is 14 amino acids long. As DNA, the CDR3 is TGCAGCGTTGATAAGGATAGGGACTCAGGGAAAGCTTTCTTT. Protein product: CSVDKDRDSGKAFF.

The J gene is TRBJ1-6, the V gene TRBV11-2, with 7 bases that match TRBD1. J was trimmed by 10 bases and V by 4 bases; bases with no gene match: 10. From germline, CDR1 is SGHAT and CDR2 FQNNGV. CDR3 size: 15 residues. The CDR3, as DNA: TGTGCCAGCAGCTACAACCGGGACAGATGGTCACCCCTCCACTTT. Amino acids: CASSYNRDRWSPLHF.